These 3 T cell receptor beta chains share one sample of origin, sequenced in a study of T cell responses to AZD1222 COVID-19 vaccine. Using immunoSEQ multiplex PCR, the repertoire was profiled, and TCRdb retains in-frame clones only, with some absent. This table holds more than 250,000 clones, 80% to 95% found once. The source was peripheral blood, collected on day 0 of AZD1222 vaccination. The receptors come from an adult in good health.

The V gene is TRBV3-1 (or the pseudogene TRBV3-2), the J gene TRBJ1-5, with a tentative D call TRBD1 (5 bases). Looked up from germline, CDR1 is LGHDT and CDR2 is YNNKEL (reference sequence). V lost 4 bases and J 5 bases, leaving 15 bases between the germline ends. This CDR3 has 15 residues. CDR3 amino acids: CASSPFGGKDQPQHF. The CDR3 bases are TGTGCCAGCAGCCCCTTTGGGGGGAAAGATCAGCCCCAGCATTTT.

The chain carries TRBV28 and TRBJ2-3, with 14 bases fitting TRBD2. CDR3 size: 19 residues. V dropped 3 bases and J dropped 4; count of bases not matched to a gene: 12. Germline loops: CDR1 MDHEN, CDR2 SYDVKM. The CDR3 DNA reads as TGTGCCAGCAGTTTGATATTGGGACTAGCGGGAGTAGGGGCAGATACGCAGTATTTT. The encoded protein is CASSLILGLAGVGADTQYF.

This rearrangement joins TRBV5-6 to TRBJ2-7, with D unresolved. Germline lookup yields CDR1 SGHDT and CDR2 YYEEEE. V shed 0 bases and J shed 4 bases, with 11 bases lying between them. The CDR3 spans 14 residues. The CDR3 nucleotides are TGTGCCAGCAGCTTGGGGCAGACCCCTTACGAGCAGTACTTC. Its translation is CASSLGQTPYEQYF.